This TCR beta chain is drawn from a study of blood T cell repertoires in COVID-19. Overall study context: COVID-19 samples, acute and convalescent, were from the United States, Italy and Spain. PBMCs, B-cell-depleted T cells, or T cells provided the cDNA or gDNA that made up the material.

Study processing details: Amplification with reference gene primers provided the estimates of nucleated cell counts. Sequencing was performed with immunoSEQ multiplex PCR; in TCRdb, only in-frame clones are kept and a portion is missing. V and J calls and clone size are those listed in that table; D and trimming were worked out from the DNA. Here the sample spans about 170,000 clones, 80% to 85% being singletons. The V and J ends lost 7 bases and 1 base, in that order; junction bases with no gene match: 5. This CDR3 contains 15 residues. Per germline, CDR1 MDHEN and CDR2 SYDVKM. The sequencing input was peripheral blood. The receptor's source is a human donor with acute or convalescent COVID-19. The donor label of this sample is uncertain. This rearrangement joins TRBV28 to TRBJ2-2; TRBD2 aligns across 8 bases. The CDR3 sequence: CASKKAGVNTGELFF. The CDR3 DNA is TGTGCCAGCAAGAAAGCGGGAGTGAACACCGGGGAGCTGTTTTTT.